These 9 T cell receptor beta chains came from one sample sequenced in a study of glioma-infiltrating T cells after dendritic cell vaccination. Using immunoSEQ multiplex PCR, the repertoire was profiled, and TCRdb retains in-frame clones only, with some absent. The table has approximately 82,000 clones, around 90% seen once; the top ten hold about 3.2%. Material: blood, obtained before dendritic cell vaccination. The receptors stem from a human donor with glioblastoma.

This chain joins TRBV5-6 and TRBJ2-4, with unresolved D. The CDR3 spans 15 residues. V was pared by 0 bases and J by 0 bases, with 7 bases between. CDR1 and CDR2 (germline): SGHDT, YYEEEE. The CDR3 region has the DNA TGTGCCAGCAGCTTGGCGAGTCTAGCCAAAAACATTCAGTACTTC. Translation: CASSLASLAKNIQYF.

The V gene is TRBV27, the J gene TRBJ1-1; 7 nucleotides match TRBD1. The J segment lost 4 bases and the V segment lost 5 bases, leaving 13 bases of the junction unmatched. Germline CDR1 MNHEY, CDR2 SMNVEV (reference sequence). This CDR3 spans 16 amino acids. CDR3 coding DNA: TGTGCCAGCAGTACCAACCCGACAGGGAAAGGCACTGAAGCTTTCTTT. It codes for CASSTNPTGKGTEAFF.

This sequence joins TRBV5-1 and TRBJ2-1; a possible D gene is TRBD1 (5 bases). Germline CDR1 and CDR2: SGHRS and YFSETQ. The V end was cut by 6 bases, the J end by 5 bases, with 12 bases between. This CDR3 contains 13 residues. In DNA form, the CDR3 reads TGCGCCAGCACCACAGGCATCCACAATGAGCAGTTCTTC. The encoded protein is CASTTGIHNEQFF.

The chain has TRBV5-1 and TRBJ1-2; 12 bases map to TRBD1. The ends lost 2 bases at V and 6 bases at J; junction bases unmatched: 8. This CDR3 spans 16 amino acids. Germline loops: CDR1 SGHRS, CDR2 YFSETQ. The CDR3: CASSLPGQGALNGYTF. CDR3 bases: TGCGCCAGCAGCTTACCGGGACAGGGGGCTCTAAATGGCTACACCTTC.

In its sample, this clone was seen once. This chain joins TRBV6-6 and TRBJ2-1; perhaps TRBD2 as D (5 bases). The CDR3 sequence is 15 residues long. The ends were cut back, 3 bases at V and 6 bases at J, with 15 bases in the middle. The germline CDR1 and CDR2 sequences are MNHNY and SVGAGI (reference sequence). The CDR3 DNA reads TGTGCCAGCAGTTATTCGGACTGGCTTGGCAATGAGCAGTTCTTC. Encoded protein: CASSYSDWLGNEQFF.

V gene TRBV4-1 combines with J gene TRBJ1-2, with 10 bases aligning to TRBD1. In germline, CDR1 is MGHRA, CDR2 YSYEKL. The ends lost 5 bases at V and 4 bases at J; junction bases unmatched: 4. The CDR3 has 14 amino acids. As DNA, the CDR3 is TGCGCCAGCAGCTACCGGGACAGGGGCTATGGCTACACCTTC. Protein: CASSYRDRGYGYTF.

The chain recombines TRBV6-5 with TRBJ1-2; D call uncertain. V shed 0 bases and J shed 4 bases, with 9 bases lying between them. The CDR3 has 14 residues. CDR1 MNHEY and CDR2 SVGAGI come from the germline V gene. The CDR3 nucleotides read TGTGCCAGCAGTTACTCAGATTCCGGCTATGGCTACACCTTC. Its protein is CASSYSDSGYGYTF.

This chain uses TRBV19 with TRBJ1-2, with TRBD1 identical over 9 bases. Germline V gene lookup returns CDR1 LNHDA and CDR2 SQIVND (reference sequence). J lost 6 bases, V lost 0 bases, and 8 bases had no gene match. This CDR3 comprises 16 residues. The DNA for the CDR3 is TGTGCCAGTAGTATAGACTCGGCCGGGACAGGGAATGGCTACACCTTC. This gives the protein CASSIDSAGTGNGYTF.

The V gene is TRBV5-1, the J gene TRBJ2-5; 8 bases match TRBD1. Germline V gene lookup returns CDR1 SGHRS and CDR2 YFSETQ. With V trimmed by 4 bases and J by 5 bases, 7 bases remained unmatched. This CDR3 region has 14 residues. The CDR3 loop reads CASSTGQGRETQYF. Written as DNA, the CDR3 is TGCGCCAGCAGCACCGGACAGGGTCGGGAGACCCAGTACTTC. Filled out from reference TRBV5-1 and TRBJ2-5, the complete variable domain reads KAGVTQTPRYLIKTRGQQVTLSCSPISGHRSVSWYQQTPGQGLQFLFEYFSETQRNKGNFPGRFSGRQFSNSRSEMNVSTLELGDSALYLCASSTGQGRETQYFGPGTRLLVL.